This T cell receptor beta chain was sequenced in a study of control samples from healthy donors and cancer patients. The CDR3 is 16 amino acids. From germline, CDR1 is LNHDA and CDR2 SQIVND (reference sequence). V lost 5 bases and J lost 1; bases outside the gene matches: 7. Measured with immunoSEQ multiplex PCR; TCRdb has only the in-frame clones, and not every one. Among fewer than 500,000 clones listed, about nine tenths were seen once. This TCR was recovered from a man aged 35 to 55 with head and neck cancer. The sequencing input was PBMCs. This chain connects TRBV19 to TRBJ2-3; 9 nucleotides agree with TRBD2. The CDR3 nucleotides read TGTGCCAGTAGTCCCCAGGGACTAGCCCGCACAGATACGCAGTATTTT. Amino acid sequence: CASSPQGLARTDTQYF.